The source of this T cell receptor (beta chain) is a study of molecular identifiers for immune sequencing clone quantification. Germline lookup yields CDR1 SGHRS and CDR2 YFSETQ. The CDR3 runs to 15 residues. V was cut by 4 bases and J by 5 bases, with 19 bases left in between. Points from the study as a whole: Clones above 20 RNA copies contained over 97% of effector molecules but under 1% of naive ones.

Listed TCR primers, together with previously described methods, were used for the bulk TCR libraries. Using its own MiXCR run on the PCR reads, TCRdb lists one record per CDR3 protein. The sample has 550,000 to 750,000 distinct CDR3 sequences; just under 20% are singletons. In this sample, this clonotype turned up a few times. Its antigen is still unknown. A much larger clonotype is one base distant, so this may be a read error. Without the conserved terminal phenylalanine or tryptophan, this CDR3 likely stems from a read error. Sequenced sample: naive CD8+ T cells from blood, with Jurkat cell RNA spiked in. Stated subset: FACS-sorted CD8+CD4-CCR7+CD45RA+ naive T cells. The clonotype originates from a human donor in good health. Some libraries in this study had Jurkat cell RNA spiked in. This rearrangement joins TRBV5-1 to TRBJ2-7; D may correspond to TRBD1 or TRBD2 (6 bases each). CDR3 DNA: TGCGCCAGCAGCCCGAGGGGGGCGACCTTCCACGAGCAGTACCTC. As protein: CASSPRGATFHEQYL.